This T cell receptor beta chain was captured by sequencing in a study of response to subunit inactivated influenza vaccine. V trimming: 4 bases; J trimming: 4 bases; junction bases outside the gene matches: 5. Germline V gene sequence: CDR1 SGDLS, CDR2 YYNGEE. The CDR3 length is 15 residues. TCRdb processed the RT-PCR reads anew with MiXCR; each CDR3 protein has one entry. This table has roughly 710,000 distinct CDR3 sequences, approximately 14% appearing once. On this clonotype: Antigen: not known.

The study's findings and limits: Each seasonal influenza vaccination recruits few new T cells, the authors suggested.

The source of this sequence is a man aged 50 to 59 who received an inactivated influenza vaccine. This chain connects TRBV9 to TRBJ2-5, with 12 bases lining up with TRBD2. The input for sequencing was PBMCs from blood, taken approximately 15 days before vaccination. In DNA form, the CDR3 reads TGTGCCAGCAGCCCGCGGACTAGCGGGGCAGAGACCCAGTACTTC. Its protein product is CASSPRTSGAETQYF.